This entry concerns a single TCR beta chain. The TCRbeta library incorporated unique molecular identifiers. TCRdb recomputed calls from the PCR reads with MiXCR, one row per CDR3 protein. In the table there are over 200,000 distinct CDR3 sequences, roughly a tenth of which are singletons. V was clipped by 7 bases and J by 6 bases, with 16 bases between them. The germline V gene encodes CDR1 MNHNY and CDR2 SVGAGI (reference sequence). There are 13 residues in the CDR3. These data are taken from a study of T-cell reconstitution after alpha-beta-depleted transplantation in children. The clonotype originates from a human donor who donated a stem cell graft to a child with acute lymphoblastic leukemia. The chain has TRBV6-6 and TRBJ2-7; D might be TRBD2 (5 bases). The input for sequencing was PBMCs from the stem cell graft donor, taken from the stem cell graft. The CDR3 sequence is CASKLGVDTEQYF. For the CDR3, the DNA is TGTGCCAGCAAGTTGGGAGTAGATACCGAGCAGTACTTC.